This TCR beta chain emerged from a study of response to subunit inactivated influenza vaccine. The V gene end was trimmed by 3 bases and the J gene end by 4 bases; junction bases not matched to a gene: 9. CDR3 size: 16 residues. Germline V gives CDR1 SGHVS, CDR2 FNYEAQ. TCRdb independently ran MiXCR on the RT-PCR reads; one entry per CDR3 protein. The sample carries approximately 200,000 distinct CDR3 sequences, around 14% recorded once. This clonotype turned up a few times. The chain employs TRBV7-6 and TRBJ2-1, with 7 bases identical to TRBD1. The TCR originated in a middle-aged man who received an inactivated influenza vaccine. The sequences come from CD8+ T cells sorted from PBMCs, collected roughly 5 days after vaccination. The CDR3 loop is CASSLIDRVVYNEQFF. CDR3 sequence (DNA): TGTGCCAGCAGCTTGATCGACAGGGTTGTTTACAATGAGCAGTTCTTC.